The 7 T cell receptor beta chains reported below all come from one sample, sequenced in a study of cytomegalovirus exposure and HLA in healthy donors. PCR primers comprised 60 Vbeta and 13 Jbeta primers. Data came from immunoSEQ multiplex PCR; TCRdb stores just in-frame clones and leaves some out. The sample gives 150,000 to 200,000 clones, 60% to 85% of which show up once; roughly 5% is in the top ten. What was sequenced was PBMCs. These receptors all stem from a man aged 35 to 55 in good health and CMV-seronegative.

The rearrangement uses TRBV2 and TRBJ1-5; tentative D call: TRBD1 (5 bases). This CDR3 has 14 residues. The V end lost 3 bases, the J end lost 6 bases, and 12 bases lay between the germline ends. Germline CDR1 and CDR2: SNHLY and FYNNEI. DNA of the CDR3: TGTGCCAGCAGTGATCAGGGATCGAGTCAGCCCCAGCATTTT. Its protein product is CASSDQGSSQPQHF.

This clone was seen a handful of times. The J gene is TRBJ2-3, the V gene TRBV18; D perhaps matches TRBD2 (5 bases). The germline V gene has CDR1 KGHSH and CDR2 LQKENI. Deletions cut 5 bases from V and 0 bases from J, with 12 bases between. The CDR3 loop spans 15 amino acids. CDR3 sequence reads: CASSSDYLSTDTQYF. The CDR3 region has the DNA TGTGCCAGCTCATCCGACTATCTAAGCACAGATACGCAGTATTTT.

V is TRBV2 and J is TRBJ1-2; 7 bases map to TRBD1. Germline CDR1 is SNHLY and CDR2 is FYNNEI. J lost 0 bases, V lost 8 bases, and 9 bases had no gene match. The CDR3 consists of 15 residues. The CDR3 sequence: CASRDRALANYGYTF. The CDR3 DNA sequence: TGTGCCAGCCGAGACAGGGCCCTAGCTAACTATGGCTACACCTTC.

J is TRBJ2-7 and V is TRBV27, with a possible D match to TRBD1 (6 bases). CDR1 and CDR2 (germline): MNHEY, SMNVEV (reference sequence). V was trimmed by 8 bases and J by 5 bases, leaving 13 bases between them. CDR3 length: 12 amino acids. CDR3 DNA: TGTGCCAGCTCGGGTGGGGGCCACGAGCAGTACTTC. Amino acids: CASSGGGHEQYF.

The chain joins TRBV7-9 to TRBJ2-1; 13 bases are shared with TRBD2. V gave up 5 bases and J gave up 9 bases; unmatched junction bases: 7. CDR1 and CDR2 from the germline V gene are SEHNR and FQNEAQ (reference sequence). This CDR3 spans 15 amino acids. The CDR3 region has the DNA TGTGCCAGCAGCCTGGGACTAGCGGGAAGAGGTGAGCAGTTCTTC. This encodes CASSLGLAGRGEQFF.

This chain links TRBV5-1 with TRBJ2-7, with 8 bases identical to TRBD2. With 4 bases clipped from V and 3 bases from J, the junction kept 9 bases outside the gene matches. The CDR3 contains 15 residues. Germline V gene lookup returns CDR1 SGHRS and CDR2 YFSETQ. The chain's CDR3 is CASSPRTSWVYEQYF. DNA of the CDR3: TGCGCCAGCAGCCCGCGGACTAGCTGGGTCTACGAGCAGTACTTC.

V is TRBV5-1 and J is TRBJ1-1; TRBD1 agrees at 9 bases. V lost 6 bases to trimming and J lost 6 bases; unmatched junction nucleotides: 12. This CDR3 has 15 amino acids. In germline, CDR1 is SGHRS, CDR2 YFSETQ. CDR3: CASTRTGELMAEAFF. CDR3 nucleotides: TGCGCCAGCACCCGGACAGGGGAACTAATGGCTGAAGCTTTCTTT.